This TCR beta chain was obtained from a study of CD8+ T cells in alopecia areata. At the level of the study: A 6-month period off drug followed tofacitinib, which lasted 6 to 18 months. Scoring of severity for treated patients was based on percentage of affected scalp area.

Study observations and caveats: A large proportion of expanded lesional clones were detected persisting in scalp and blood during tofacitinib.

Treatment here: oral pan-JAK inhibitor, 5-10 mg twice daily. In regard to this clone: Its antigen is undetermined.

In germline, CDR1 is SEHNR, CDR2 FQNEAQ (reference sequence). With 1 base clipped from V and 7 bases from J, the junction kept 11 bases outside the gene matches. There are 16 residues in the CDR3. Sequencing relied on a cDNA template that was reverse transcribed from extracted RNA. Sequencing used immunoSEQ multiplex PCR; TCRdb keeps in-frame clones, though not all of them. The sample lists 140,000 to 150,000 clones, about 56% seen once, with more than 15% in the top ten. This chain uses TRBV7-9 with TRBJ2-3, with TRBD1 matching 7 bases. The sequences come from CD8+ T cells sorted from blood, collected at week 4, from a patient treated with tofacitinib. The clonotype originates from a human donor with alopecia areata. The CDR3 region has the DNA TGTGCCAGCAGCTTAGAAGAAGGGGGCCCCCTAAATACGCAGTATTTT. Protein: CASSLEEGGPLNTQYF.